Listed here are 4 T cell receptor beta chains from one sample, sequenced in a study of OX40 agonist ivuxolimab in advanced cancers. Repertoires were generated with immunoSEQ multiplex PCR, while TCRdb's copy carries only in-frame clones and drops some. The sample consists of 74,000 or so clones, approximately 85% of them appearing once. This sample comprised CD4+ or CD8+ T cells sorted from blood, obtained in a trial of the OX40 agonist ivuxolimab. Source of these receptors: an adult with an advanced solid tumor such as melanoma, head and neck, liver or kidney cancer.

The rearrangement links TRBV28 to TRBJ1-5; 7 bases agree with TRBD1. CDR1 is MDHEN and CDR2 is SYDVKM in the germline V gene. V lost 6 bases and J lost 7; bases outside the gene matches: 6. The CDR3 extends over 13 amino acids. The chain's CDR3 is CASREGAGQPQHF. The CDR3 bases are TGTGCCAGCAGGGAGGGGGCAGGGCAGCCCCAGCATTTT.

This sequence joins TRBV5-1 and TRBJ1-1; maybe TRBD1 (5 bases). V was clipped by 1 base and J by 1 base, with 14 bases between them. Germline V CDR1 and CDR2: SGHRS, YFSETQ. This CDR3 contains 16 residues. The CDR3 is CASSLRTGTANTEAFF. In nucleotides, the CDR3 is TGCGCCAGCAGCTTGAGAACCGGGACGGCGAACACTGAAGCTTTCTTT.

The chain links TRBV6-6 to TRBJ2-7; 11 bases align to TRBD1. Germline CDR1 is MNHNY and CDR2 is SVGAGI (reference sequence). V lost 5 bases to trimming and J lost 3 bases; unmatched junction nucleotides: 6. CDR3 size: 15 residues. CDR3 loop: CASSPSGTGGYEQYF. CDR3 sequence (DNA): TGTGCCAGCAGTCCCTCCGGGACAGGGGGCTACGAGCAGTACTTC.

This clone was picked up one time. The V and J genes are TRBV7-6 and TRBJ2-7; 7 bases map to TRBD2. V trimming: 1 base; J trimming: 2 bases; junction bases outside the gene matches: 14. The CDR3 has 18 amino acids. Germline CDR1 reads SGHVS; CDR2 reads FNYEAQ. The CDR3 region has the DNA TGTGCCAGCAGCTTAGTTCCTTCACCTGTAGCGGGCGCCTACGAGCAGTACTTC. Its translation: CASSLVPSPVAGAYEQYF.